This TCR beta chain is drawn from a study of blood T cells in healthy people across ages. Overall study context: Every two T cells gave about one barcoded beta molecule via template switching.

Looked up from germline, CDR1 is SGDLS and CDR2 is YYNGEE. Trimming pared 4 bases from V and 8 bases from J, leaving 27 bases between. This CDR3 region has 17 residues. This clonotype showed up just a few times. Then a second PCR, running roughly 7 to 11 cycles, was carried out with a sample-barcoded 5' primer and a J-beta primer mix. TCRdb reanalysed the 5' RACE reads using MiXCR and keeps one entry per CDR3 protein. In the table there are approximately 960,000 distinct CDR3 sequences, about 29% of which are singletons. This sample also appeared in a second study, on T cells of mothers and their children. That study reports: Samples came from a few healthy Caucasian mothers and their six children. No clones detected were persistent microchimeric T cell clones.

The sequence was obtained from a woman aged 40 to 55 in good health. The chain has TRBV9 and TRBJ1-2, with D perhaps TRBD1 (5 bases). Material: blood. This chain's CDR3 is CASSRSGDDGGYWGYTF. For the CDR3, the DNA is TGTGCCAGCAGCCGCTCCGGGGACGACGGCGGATATTGGGGCTACACCTTC. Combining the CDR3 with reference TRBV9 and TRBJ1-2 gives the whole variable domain DSGVTQTPKHLITATGQRVTLRCSPRSGDLSVYWYQQSLDQGLQFLIQYYNGEERAKGNILERFSAQQFPDLHSELNLSSLELGDSALYFCASSRSGDDGGYWGYTFGSGTRLTVV.